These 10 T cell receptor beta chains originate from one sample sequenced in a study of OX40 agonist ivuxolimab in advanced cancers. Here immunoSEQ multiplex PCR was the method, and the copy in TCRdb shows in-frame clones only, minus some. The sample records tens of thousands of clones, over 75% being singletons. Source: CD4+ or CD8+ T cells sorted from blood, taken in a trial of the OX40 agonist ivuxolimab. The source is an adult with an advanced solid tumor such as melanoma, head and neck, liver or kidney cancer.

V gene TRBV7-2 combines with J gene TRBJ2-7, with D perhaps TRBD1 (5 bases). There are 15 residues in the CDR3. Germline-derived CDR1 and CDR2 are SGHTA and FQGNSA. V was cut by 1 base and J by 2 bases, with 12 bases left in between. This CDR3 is CASSLGGAATYEQYF. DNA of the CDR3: TGTGCCAGCAGCTTAGGGGGCGCCGCGACCTACGAGCAGTACTTC.

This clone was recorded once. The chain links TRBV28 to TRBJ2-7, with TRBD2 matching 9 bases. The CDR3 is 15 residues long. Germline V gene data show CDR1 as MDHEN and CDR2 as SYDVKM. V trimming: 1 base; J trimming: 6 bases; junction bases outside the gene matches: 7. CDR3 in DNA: TGTGCCAGCAGTTTATATGCGGGAGGGCCTTCCGAGCAGTACTTC. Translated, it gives CASSLYAGGPSEQYF.

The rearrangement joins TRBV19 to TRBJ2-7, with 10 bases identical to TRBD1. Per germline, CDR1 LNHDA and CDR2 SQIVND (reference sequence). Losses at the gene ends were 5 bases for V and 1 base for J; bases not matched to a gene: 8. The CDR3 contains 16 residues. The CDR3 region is CASSDYGDRGSYEQYF. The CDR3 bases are TGTGCCAGTAGTGACTACGGGGACAGGGGTTCCTACGAGCAGTACTTC.

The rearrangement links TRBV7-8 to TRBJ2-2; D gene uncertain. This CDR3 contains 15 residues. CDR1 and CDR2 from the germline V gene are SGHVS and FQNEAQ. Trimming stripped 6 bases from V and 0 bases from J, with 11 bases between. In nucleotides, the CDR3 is TGTGCCAGCAGACCCCAAAGGGCGAACACCGGGGAGCTGTTTTTT. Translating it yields CASRPQRANTGELFF.

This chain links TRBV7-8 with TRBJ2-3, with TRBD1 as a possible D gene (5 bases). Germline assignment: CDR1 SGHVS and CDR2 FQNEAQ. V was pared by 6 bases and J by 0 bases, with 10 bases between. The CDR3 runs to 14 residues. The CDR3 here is CASRNQGSTDTQYF. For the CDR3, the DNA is TGTGCCAGCAGGAATCAGGGTAGCACAGATACGCAGTATTTT.

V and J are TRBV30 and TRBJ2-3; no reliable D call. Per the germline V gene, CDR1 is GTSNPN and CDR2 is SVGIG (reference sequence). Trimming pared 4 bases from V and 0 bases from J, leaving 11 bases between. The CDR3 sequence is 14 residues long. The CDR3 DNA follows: TGTGCCTGGACGGCGATTACTAGCACAGATACGCAGTATTTT. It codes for CAWTAITSTDTQYF.

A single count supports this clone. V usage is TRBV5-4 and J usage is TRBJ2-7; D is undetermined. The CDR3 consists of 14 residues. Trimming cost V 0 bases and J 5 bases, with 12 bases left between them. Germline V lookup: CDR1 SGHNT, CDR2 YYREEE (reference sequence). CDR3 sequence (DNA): TGTGCCAGCAGCTTGGGGCCTATCGCCGACGAGCAGTACTTC. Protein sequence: CASSLGPIADEQYF.

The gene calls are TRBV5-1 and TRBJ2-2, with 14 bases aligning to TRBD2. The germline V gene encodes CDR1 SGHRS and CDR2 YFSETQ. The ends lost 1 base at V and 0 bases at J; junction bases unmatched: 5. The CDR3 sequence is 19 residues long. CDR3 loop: CASSLIGLAGGSNTGELFF. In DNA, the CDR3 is TGCGCCAGCAGCTTGATTGGACTAGCGGGAGGTTCGAACACCGGGGAGCTGTTTTTT.

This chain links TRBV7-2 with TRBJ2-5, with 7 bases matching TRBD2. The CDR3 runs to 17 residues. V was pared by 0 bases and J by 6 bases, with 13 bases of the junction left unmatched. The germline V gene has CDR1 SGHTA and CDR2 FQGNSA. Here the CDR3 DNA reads TGTGCCAGCAGCTTAGCCCCCCTTGCGGGAGCGACCCAGACCCAGTACTTC. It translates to CASSLAPLAGATQTQYF.

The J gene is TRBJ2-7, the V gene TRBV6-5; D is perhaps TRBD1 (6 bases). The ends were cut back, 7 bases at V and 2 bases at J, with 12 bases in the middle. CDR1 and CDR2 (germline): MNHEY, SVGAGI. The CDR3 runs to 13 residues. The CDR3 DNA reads TGTGCCAGCATACAGGGAATCCCCTACGAGCAGTACTTC. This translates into CASIQGIPYEQYF.